Listed below are T cell receptor beta chains from one sample, sequenced in a study of blood T cell repertoires in COVID-19. Clones were sequenced by immunoSEQ multiplex PCR, and TCRdb holds only the in-frame ones, with some missing. The table shows tens of thousands of clones, with roughly 89% occurring only once. Sequencing input: peripheral blood. The receptors were gathered from a man in his 70s with active or convalescent COVID-19. Each CDR3 is given with its conserved first and last residue. A D gene is named only where the DNA matches it firmly. Expanded clones are given a class, and other clones once, few, many or no size at all.

cdr3_aa | cdr3_nt | clone_size | j_call | d_call | v_call
CASSTGGNTEAFF | TGTGCCAGTAGCACAGGGGGCAACACTGAAGCTTTCTTT | NA | TRBJ1-1 | TRBD1 | TRBV19
CAWSGRGSTGELFF | TGTGCCTGGAGTGGCCGGGGTAGCACCGGGGAGCTGTTTTTT | NA | TRBJ2-2 | NA | TRBV30
CASSLSSGGNQPQHF | TGTGCCAGCAGTTTATCATCCGGAGGCAATCAGCCCCAGCATTTT | NA | TRBJ1-5 | NA | TRBV28
CASSRSDSPTDTQYF | TGTGCCAGCAGCCGATCAGACAGTCCCACAGATACGCAGTATTTT | NA | TRBJ2-3 | NA | TRBV7-9
CASRSSYEQYF | TGTGCCAGCAGGAGTTCCTACGAGCAGTACTTC | NA | TRBJ2-7 | NA | TRBV7-6
CASSPPGYGYTF | TGTGCCAGCAGCCCTCCGGGGTATGGCTACACCTTC | NA | TRBJ1-2 | NA | TRBV3-1/TRBV3-2
CATRDRAQPQHF | TGTGCCACCCGGGACAGGGCTCAGCCCCAGCATTTT | NA | TRBJ1-5 | TRBD1 | TRBV19
CASGLGQSYGYTF | TGTGCTAGTGGTTTGGGGCAGTCCTATGGCTACACCTTC | NA | TRBJ1-2 | NA | TRBV12-5
CASSPGWGPSDTQYF | TGTGCCAGCAGCCCCGGATGGGGGCCCTCAGATACGCAGTATTTT | NA | TRBJ2-3 | NA | TRBV5-4
CASSPTGRADTQYF | TGTGCCAGCAGCCCGACAGGGAGAGCAGATACGCAGTATTTT | few | TRBJ2-3 | TRBD1 | TRBV7-9
CASNTQPQHF | TGTGCCAGCAACACCCAGCCCCAGCATTTT | NA | TRBJ1-5 | NA | TRBV6-5
CASSLEPGQGRETQYF | TGTGCCAGCAGCTTAGAACCGGGACAGGGTAGGGAGACCCAGTACTTC | NA | TRBJ2-5 | TRBD1 | TRBV5-6
CASSLSRTEGYEQYF | TGTGCCAGCAGCCTTAGTCGGACAGAGGGATACGAGCAGTACTTC | NA | TRBJ2-7 | NA | TRBV7-9
CASGDPVLAGDNEQFF | TGTGCTAGTGGGGACCCTGTTCTAGCGGGAGATAATGAGCAGTTCTTC | NA | TRBJ2-1 | TRBD2 | TRBV12-5
CASRPAGMSEQYF | TGTGCCAGCAGACCGGCAGGGATGAGCGAGCAGTACTTC | NA | TRBJ2-7 | NA | TRBV27
CASSSLRGRDGELFF | TGTGCCAGCAGTTCCCTTAGGGGGAGGGACGGGGAGCTGTTTTTT | NA | TRBJ2-2 | NA | TRBV27
CASSHGFDSYEQYF | TGTGCCAGCAGCCACGGGTTCGATTCCTACGAGCAGTACTTC | NA | TRBJ2-7 | NA | TRBV28
CASSLGQGGGKAFF | TGTGCCAGCAGTTTGGGACAGGGAGGCGGAAAAGCTTTCTTT | NA | TRBJ1-1 | TRBD1 | TRBV28
CASRVPTRIRGQTEAFF | TGTGCCAGCAGGGTGCCAACCCGAATTAGGGGGCAAACTGAAGCTTTCTTT | NA | TRBJ1-1 | TRBD1 | TRBV2